What follows are 22 T cell receptor beta chains derived from one specimen sequenced in a study of beta chain features in type 1 diabetes. Study findings and constraints: Patients with Type 1 diabetes showed moderately but significantly shorter TCRB CDR3s in all four CD4+ subsets.

The study reverse transcribed the entire isolated RNA, so it sequenced expressed TCRB transcripts. The repertoire was sequenced with immunoSEQ multiplex PCR; TCRdb's copy has only in-frame clones and lacks some. Of 640,000 or so clones in the sample, about an eighth are singletons; the top ten hold approximately 0.042%. What these receptors recognize is not known. The sequenced material came from naive CD4+ T cells from blood. The receptors were sampled from a man between 18 and 35 years old with type 1 diabetes.

The chain uses TRBV11-2 and TRBJ2-7; D is ambiguous. Trimming stripped 5 bases from V and 5 bases from J, with 10 bases between. CDR3 length: 12 residues. Germline CDR1 reads SGHAT; CDR2 reads FQNNGV. The CDR3: CASSLAPNEQYF. The CDR3 DNA reads as TGTGCCAGCAGCCTCGCCCCTAACGAGCAGTACTTC. The full variable domain, rest sourced from reference TRBV11-2 and TRBJ2-7, is EAGVAQSPRYKIIEKRQSVAFWCNPISGHATLYWYQQILGQGPKLLIQFQNNGVVDDSQLPKDRFSAERLKGVDSTLKIQPAKLEDSAVYLCASSLAPNEQYFGPGTRLTVT.

This clone was seen more than once but under ten times. The J gene is TRBJ1-5, the V gene TRBV28; unclear D gene. Trimming removed 2 bases from V and 7 bases from J, with 9 bases in between. This CDR3 is built from 13 residues. Germline loops: CDR1 MDHEN, CDR2 SYDVKM. CDR3 sequence (DNA): TGTGCCAGCAGTTTAAGCCACCTGCAGCCCCAGCATTTT. Amino acids: CASSLSHLQPQHF.

The chain uses TRBV7-2 and TRBJ2-7; 8 positions agree with TRBD2. CDR3 length equals 15 residues. The germline gives CDR1 SGHTA, CDR2 FQGNSA. After removal of 3 bases from V and 2 bases from J, the junction contained 6 bases not matched to a gene. CDR3: CASSLVSGATYEQYF. CDR3 coding DNA: TGTGCCAGCAGCTTGGTTAGCGGGGCAACCTACGAGCAGTACTTC. Full variable domain (rest looked up from reference TRBV7-2 and TRBJ2-7): GAGVSQSPSNKVTEKGKDVELRCDPISGHTALYWYRQSLGQGLEFLIYFQGNSAPDKSGLPSDRFSAERTGGSVSTLTIQRTQQEDSAVYLCASSLVSGATYEQYFGPGTRLTVT.

This clone was picked up a small number of times. Different DNA sequences within this sample yield the same CDR3. The chain links TRBV14 to TRBJ1-2; D is ambiguous. Looked up from germline, CDR1 is SGHDN and CDR2 is FVKESK. The CDR3 totals 14 residues. The ends were cut back, 4 bases at V and 8 bases at J, with 17 bases in the middle. In DNA form, the CDR3 reads TGTGCCAGCAGCCCGGAGGGTAGGGCTCGGGGCTACACCTTC. Protein product: CASSPEGRARGYTF.

The chain combines TRBV30 with TRBJ1-5, with D maybe TRBD1 (6 bases). The CDR3 spans 13 residues. Germline V gene sequence: CDR1 GTSNPN, CDR2 SVGIG (reference sequence). V lost 4 bases, J lost 3 bases, and 10 bases lay in between. The CDR3 loop is CAWNGGPNQPQHF. The CDR3 region has the DNA TGTGCCTGGAATGGGGGGCCCAATCAGCCCCAGCATTTT. The variable domain in full, with the rest retrieved from reference TRBV30 and TRBJ1-5, is SQTIHQWPATLVQPVGSPLSLECTVEGTSNPNLYWYRQAAGRGLQLLFYSVGIGQISSEVPQNLSASRPQDRQFILSSKKLLLSDSGFYLCAWNGGPNQPQHFGDGTRLSIL.

V gene TRBV11-3 combines with J gene TRBJ2-5; TRBD2 matches 12 bases. The CDR3 contains 15 residues. CDR1 SGHNT and CDR2 YENEEA come from the germline V gene. The J segment lost 3 bases and the V segment lost 5 bases, leaving 4 bases of the junction unmatched. The CDR3 DNA reads as TGTGCCAGCAGCGCCCGACTAGCGGGGGAAGAGACCCAGTACTTC. Translating it yields CASSARLAGEETQYF.

This clone has a handful of counts. The J gene is TRBJ1-2, the V gene TRBV29-1; D is uncertain. Trimming stripped 3 bases from V and 2 bases from J, with 7 bases between. Germline V gene sequence: CDR1 SQVTM, CDR2 ANQGSEA. The length of the CDR3 is 12 residues. For the CDR3, the DNA is TGCAGCGTTGAGACTGGAAACTATGGCTACACCTTC. Encoded protein: CSVETGNYGYTF.

This clone was seen a few times. This sequence joins TRBV30 and TRBJ2-3, with 7 bases fitting TRBD2. There are 14 residues in the CDR3. The germline gives CDR1 GTSNPN, CDR2 SVGIG (reference sequence). With 2 bases clipped from V and 0 bases from J, the junction kept 2 bases outside the gene matches. The CDR3 sequence is CAWSTGGSTDTQYF. The DNA for the CDR3 is TGTGCCTGGAGTACCGGGGGGAGCACAGATACGCAGTATTTT.

This clone was seen only a few times. CDR3 nucleotides: TGTGCCAGCAGTTTATTGGGCAGGATCTATGGCTACACCTTC. It is translated as CASSLLGRIYGYTF. This sequence joins TRBV28 and TRBJ1-2; D uncertain. Trimming removed 1 base at V and 4 bases at J, with 10 bases between. CDR1 and CDR2 from the germline V gene are MDHEN and SYDVKM. There are 14 residues in the CDR3.

The chain uses TRBV2 and TRBJ2-5; D may be TRBD2 (6 bases). CDR1 and CDR2 from the germline V gene are SNHLY and FYNNEI. With 7 bases removed from V and 5 bases from J, the gap between germline ends came to 17 bases. The CDR3 consists of 14 residues. The CDR3 loop is CASTLTRRGETQYF. Here the CDR3 DNA reads TGTGCCAGCACCCTGACTAGAAGAGGCGAGACCCAGTACTTC.

This clone occurred a few times. CDR3 nucleotides: TGTGCCAGCAGCGTCAGTCAGATCAACTACGAGCAGTACTTC. It translates to CASSVSQINYEQYF. The chain joins TRBV9 to TRBJ2-7; D remains unclear. CDR3 length equals 14 residues. Germline-derived CDR1 and CDR2 are SGDLS and YYNGEE. Trimming left V 2 bases short and J 3 bases short, with 12 bases between.

The chain combines TRBV25-1 with TRBJ1-1, with no clear D. Looked up from germline, CDR1 is MGHDK and CDR2 is SYGVNS. Deletions cut 6 bases from V and 1 base from J, with 9 bases between. This CDR3 has 13 amino acids. CDR3 sequence (DNA): TGTGCCAGCAGAGATTCGGGGAACACTGAAGCTTTCTTT. Translation gives CASRDSGNTEAFF.

The chain joins TRBV7-2 to TRBJ2-1; D ambiguous. Germline V gives CDR1 SGHTA, CDR2 FQGNSA. The ends were cut back, 5 bases at V and 12 bases at J, with 11 bases in the middle. The CDR3 is made up of 11 amino acids. The CDR3 region has the DNA TGTGCCAGCAGCCGAACAGAAGGGCAGTTCTTC. Translation: CASSRTEGQFF.

This clone came up a few times. The chain recombines TRBV30 with TRBJ2-7; a weak D match, TRBD2 (5 bases). V lost 0 bases to trimming and J lost 1 base, with 10 bases between them. CDR1 is GTSNPN, CDR2 SVGIG, per germline (reference sequence). CDR3 length equals 14 residues. The CDR3 coding sequence is TGTGCCTGGAGTGTACTGGGGAGTTCCTACGAGCAGTACTTC. Protein product: CAWSVLGSSYEQYF.

This clone was recorded a few times. This chain uses TRBV28 with TRBJ2-1; 10 nucleotides match TRBD2. Germline CDR1 and CDR2: MDHEN and SYDVKM. CDR3 length: 18 amino acids. V gave up 2 bases and J gave up 7 bases; unmatched junction bases: 14. The CDR3 spells CASSLLNVRGLASNEQFF. CDR3 coding DNA: TGTGCCAGCAGTTTACTCAACGTGCGGGGACTAGCGTCGAATGAGCAGTTCTTC.

This clone was recorded a few times. The chain combines TRBV2 with TRBJ2-3; D gene ambiguous. From germline, CDR1 is SNHLY and CDR2 FYNNEI. The CDR3 sequence is 14 residues long. V lost 5 bases, J lost 8 bases, and 17 bases lay in between. The CDR3 spells CASSYLLRRVTQYF. The CDR3, as DNA: TGTGCCAGCAGTTACCTTCTGCGCCGGGTTACGCAGTATTTT.

This clone was detected only a few times. This chain joins TRBV30 and TRBJ1-5, with D unresolved. This CDR3 has 13 residues. V was clipped by 4 bases and J by 4 bases, with 11 bases between them. CDR1 and CDR2 from the germline V gene are GTSNPN and SVGIG (reference sequence). In DNA, the CDR3 is TGTGCCTGGACCCGGACCCTTAATCAGCCCCAGCATTTT. Translation gives CAWTRTLNQPQHF.

The chain links TRBV7-9 to TRBJ1-1; D ambiguous. Trimming pared 1 base from V and 5 bases from J, leaving 11 bases between. CDR1 SEHNR and CDR2 FQNEAQ come from the germline V gene (reference sequence). CDR3 size: 14 residues. The CDR3 here is CASSLDQTITEAFF. DNA for the CDR3: TGTGCCAGCAGCTTAGACCAGACGATAACTGAAGCTTTCTTT.

The sample holds a few counts of this clone. V is TRBV7-2 and J is TRBJ2-3; 12 positions match TRBD2. The CDR3 totals 17 residues. The germline V gene encodes CDR1 SGHTA and CDR2 FQGNSA. V was clipped by 5 bases and J by 7 bases; unmatched bases: 13. The CDR3 here is CASSPRGASGREHTQYF. CDR3 DNA sequence: TGTGCCAGCAGCCCCCGGGGGGCTAGCGGGAGGGAGCATACGCAGTATTTT.

This clone was observed a handful of times. V is TRBV19 and J is TRBJ2-1; 9 bases align to TRBD1. Germline V gene data show CDR1 as LNHDA and CDR2 as SQIVND (reference sequence). The CDR3 contains 17 residues. V lost 2 bases, J lost 3 bases, and 8 bases stayed unmatched. The CDR3 DNA reads as TGTGCCAGTAGTATATGGGAAGGGACAGGGTTCTACAATGAGCAGTTCTTC. It translates to CASSIWEGTGFYNEQFF.

V gene TRBV5-1 combines with J gene TRBJ1-1, with D perhaps matching TRBD1 (6 bases). Germline CDR1 reads SGHRS; CDR2 reads YFSETQ. CDR3 length: 14 amino acids. V was clipped by 2 bases and J by 3 bases, with 11 bases between them. The chain's CDR3 is CASSFQGKDTEAFF. The CDR3 bases are TGCGCCAGCAGCTTCCAGGGGAAGGACACTGAAGCTTTCTTT.

The genes are TRBV27 and TRBJ2-7, with 7 bases matching TRBD1. Unmatched junction bases numbered 5, after V lost 6 bases and J lost 6 bases. Germline assignment: CDR1 MNHEY and CDR2 SMNVEV (reference sequence). The CDR3 covers 12 residues. Here the CDR3 reads CASRRDSPEQYF. CDR3 DNA: TGTGCCAGCAGGAGGGACAGTCCCGAGCAGTACTTC.